Listed below are T cell receptor beta chains from one sample, sequenced in a study of molecular identifiers for immune sequencing clone quantification. TCRdb called the PCR reads again in MiXCR, with one record for every CDR3 protein. Among 13,000 or so distinct CDR3 sequences listed, 15% to 20% were seen once. Sample: naive CD8+ T cells from blood, with Jurkat cell RNA spiked in. Every receptor here comes from a human donor in good health. Some libraries in this study had Jurkat cell RNA spiked in. Both conserved end residues are part of each CDR3. A D gene is named only where the DNA matches it firmly. The size entry is marked missing in some rows and otherwise reads once, few, many or a size class.

>TRBJ2-3|TRBV2|many|TRBD1
CASSHRGSTSTDTQYF
TGTGCCAGCAGTCACAGGGGGTCCACTAGCACAGATACGCAGTATTTT
>TRBJ2-1|TRBV7-3|medium-sized|TRBD1
CASSFLTGEGSYNEQFF
TGTGCCAGCAGCTTCCTTACAGGGGAAGGTTCCTACAATGAGCAGTTCTTC
>TRBJ2-1|TRBV27|many|TRBD2
CAERRSGEDNEQFF
TGTGCCGAAAGGCGGAGCGGGGAGGACAATGAGCAGTTCTTC
>TRBJ2-7|TRBV7-2|large|.
CASSSAAGPSYEQYF
TGTGCCAGCAGTTCAGCCGCGGGACCCTCATACGAGCAGTACTTC
>TRBJ2-7|TRBV29-1|many|.
CSVEDLADEQYF
TGCAGCGTTGAAGATCTCGCAGACGAGCAGTACTTC
>TRBJ2-7|TRBV4-1|medium-sized|.
CASSQVLREAYEQYF
TGCGCCAGCAGCCAAGTATTAAGGGAGGCCTACGAGCAGTACTTC
>TRBJ2-3|TRBV5-4|medium-sized|TRBD2
CASSSPDLAGESTDTQYF
TGTGCCAGCAGCTCCCCCGACTTAGCGGGAGAGAGCACAGATACGCAGTATTTT
>TRBJ2-5|TRBV6-1|few|.
CAKLRKQVPFGQETQYF
TGTGCCAAGCTCCGAAAGCAGGTCCCGTTTGGGCAAGAGACCCAGTACTTC
>TRBJ2-1|TRBV4-1|.|TRBD2
CASSHPCRAGGPCEQFF
TGCGCCAGCAGCCACCCTTGTAGGGCGGGAGGGCCATGCGAGCAGTTCTTC
>TRBJ2-4|TRBV28|many|.
CASSLSTGDSIQYF
TGTGCCAGCAGTTTGTCTACGGGAGATTCCATTCAGTACTTC
>TRBJ1-1|TRBV12-3/TRBV12-4|many|.
CASSLAGNTEAFF
TGTGCCAGCAGTTTAGCGGGAAACACTGAAGCTTTCTTT
>TRBJ2-7|TRBV27|medium-sized|.
CASRQGGSLYEQYF
TGTGCCAGCAGACAGGGTGGGTCTTTGTACGAGCAGTACTTC
>TRBJ2-7|TRBV5-1|few|TRBD2
CASSLWGGSSYEQYF
TGCGCCAGCAGCTTGTGGGGCGGGAGCTCCTACGAGCAGTACTTC
>TRBJ1-4|TRBV7-9|many|.
CASTNSMGLGGVFF
TGTGCCAGCACCAACTCCATGGGGCTAGGGGGTGTGTTTTTT
>TRBJ2-7|TRBV7-2|many|.
CASTWGSVGQYF
TGTGCCAGCACCTGGGGCTCCGTTGGGCAGTACTTC
>TRBJ2-7|TRBV20-1|many|TRBD2
CSASGLTDEQYF
TGCAGTGCTTCGGGACTAACCGACGAGCAGTACTTC
>TRBJ2-7|TRBV28|many|TRBD2
CASSFGTSGNEQYF
TGTGCCAGCAGTTTTGGGACTAGCGGAAACGAGCAGTACTTC
>TRBJ1-5|TRBV10-2|few|.
CASSDGGFRQYNQPQHF
TGCGCCAGCAGTGACGGAGGGTTCAGACAGTACAATCAGCCCCAGCATTTT
>TRBJ2-5|TRBV13|few|.
CASSPMRGTQETQYF
TGTGCCAGCAGCCCTATGAGGGGGACTCAAGAGACCCAGTACTTC
>TRBJ2-1|TRBV20-1|many|.
CSAQSGYSYNEQFF
TGCAGTGCTCAATCGGGCTACTCCTACAATGAGCAGTTCTTC
>TRBJ2-7|TRBV6-2/TRBV6-3|many|.
CASSPAQPGASEQYF
TGTGCCAGCAGTCCGGCCCAACCGGGGGCTAGCGAGCAGTACTTC
>TRBJ2-7|TRBV25-1|medium-sized|TRBD2
CASSEGGGAYEQYF
TGTGCCAGCAGTGAAGGGGGGGGAGCCTACGAGCAGTACTTC
>TRBJ2-7|TRBV3-1|medium-sized|TRBD2
CASSNVAGGPYEQYF
TGTGCCAGCAGCAATGTAGCGGGAGGGCCCTACGAGCAGTACTTC
>TRBJ2-3|TRBV11-2|.|TRBD2
CASRPAGEHPDTQYF
TGTGCCAGCAGGCCCGCGGGAGAACATCCGGACACGCAGTATTTT
>TRBJ2-7|TRBV24-1|many|.
CATSERDTDYEQYF
TGTGCCACCAGTGAGCGGGACACCGATTACGAGCAGTACTTC
>TRBJ1-1|TRBV4-1|.|TRBD1
CASSQGTGRLNTEAFF
TGCGCCAGCAGCCAAGGGACAGGGAGACTGAACACTGAAGCTTTCTTT
>TRBJ1-6|TRBV27|.|.
CASSLGPYNSPLHF
TGTGCCAGCAGTCTAGGCCCCTATAATTCACCCCTCCACTTT
>TRBJ1-1|TRBV7-2|medium-sized|.
CASSLAPRGASTEAFF
TGTGCCAGCAGCTTAGCGCCGAGGGGGGCCAGCACTGAAGCTTTCTTT
>TRBJ2-1|TRBV12-3/TRBV12-4|many|TRBD2
CASGPGEGGYTEQFF
TGTGCCAGCGGGCCGGGGGAGGGAGGTTATACTGAGCAGTTCTTC
>TRBJ1-4|TRBV28|many|.
CASRGPRTNEKLFF
TGTGCCAGCAGGGGGCCGAGGACTAATGAAAAACTGTTTTTT
>TRBJ2-5|TRBV30|few|.
CAWSGYQETQYF
TGTGCCTGGAGTGGGTACCAAGAGACCCAGTACTTC
>TRBJ2-7|TRBV5-4|many|.
CASSLWNRNYEQYF
TGTGCCAGCAGCTTGTGGAATCGGAACTACGAGCAGTACTTC
>TRBJ1-1|TRBV12-5|few|.
CASGLGKAGEAFF
TGTGCTAGTGGTTTGGGAAAGGCAGGAGAAGCTTTCTTT
>TRBJ1-1|TRBV6-5|medium-sized|.
CASSFYREVNTEAFF
TGTGCCAGCAGTTTTTACAGGGAGGTGAACACTGAAGCTTTCTTT
>TRBJ1-2|TRBV7-6|many|.
CASSLFEAGTGTQNYGYTF
TGTGCCAGCAGCTTATTCGAGGCTGGGACGGGGACACAAAACTATGGCTACACCTTC
>TRBJ2-7|TRBV19|medium-sized|TRBD2
CASSDSASGYYEQYF
TGTGCCAGTAGTGACAGTGCTAGCGGATACTACGAGCAGTACTTC
>TRBJ2-7|TRBV4-1|.|.
CASSQGSPGVVKYEQCF
TGCGCCAGCAGCCAAGGTTCCCCCGGGGTAGTGAAGTACGAGCAGTGCTTC
>TRBJ2-7|TRBV7-2|many|.
CASSFGLAYEQYF
TGTGCCAGCAGCTTTGGACTCGCTTACGAGCAGTACTTC
>TRBJ2-7|TRBV20-1|medium-sized|TRBD2
CSARTSGRAGEQYF
TGCAGTGCTAGAACTAGCGGGAGGGCCGGCGAGCAGTACTTC
>TRBJ1-2|TRBV5-4|many|TRBD1
CASSLGGQGYGYTF
TGTGCCAGCAGCTTGGGGGGACAGGGTTACGGCTACACCTTC
>TRBJ1-1|TRBV5-1|few|TRBD1
CASSLGQGTMNTEAFF
TGCGCCAGCAGCTTAGGACAGGGCACCATGAACACTGAAGCTTTCTTT
>TRBJ2-2|TRBV3-1|.|.
CASSQEIDSTGELFF
TGTGCCAGCAGCCAAGAGATCGACAGCACCGGGGAGCTGTTTTTT
>TRBJ2-1|TRBV12-3/TRBV12-4|many|.
CASSLGGGLEFF
TGTGCCAGCAGTCTAGGGGGGGGATTGGAGTTCTTC
>TRBJ2-2|TRBV5-6|many|.
CASSRPRDNRNTGELFF
TGTGCCAGCAGCCGACCAAGGGACAACCGGAACACCGGGGAGCTGTTTTTT
>TRBJ2-2|TRBV9|many|TRBD1
CASSVGAGGTGELFF
TGTGCCAGCAGCGTAGGAGCAGGGGGCACCGGGGAGCTGTTTTTT
>TRBJ2-7|TRBV28|many|.
CASTPRPRWKRGEQYF
TGTGCCAGCACCCCAAGGCCGCGCTGGAAACGGGGCGAGCAGTACTTC
>TRBJ1-5|TRBV25-1|medium-sized|.
CASSDSLGNQPQHF
TGTGCCAGCAGTGATTCGTTAGGGAATCAGCCCCAGCATTTT